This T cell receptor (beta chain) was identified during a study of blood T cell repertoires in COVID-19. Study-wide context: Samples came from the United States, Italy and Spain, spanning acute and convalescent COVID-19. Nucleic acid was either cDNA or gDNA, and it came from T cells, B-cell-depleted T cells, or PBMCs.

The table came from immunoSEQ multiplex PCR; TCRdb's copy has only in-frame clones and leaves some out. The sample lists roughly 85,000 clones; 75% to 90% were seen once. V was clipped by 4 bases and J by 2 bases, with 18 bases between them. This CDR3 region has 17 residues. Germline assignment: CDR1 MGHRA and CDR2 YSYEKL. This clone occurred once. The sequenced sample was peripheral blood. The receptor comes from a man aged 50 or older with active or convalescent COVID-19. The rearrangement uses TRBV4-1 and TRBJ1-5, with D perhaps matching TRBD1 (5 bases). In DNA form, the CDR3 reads TGCGCCAGCAGCCGCAAATTGACAGATTCGGGCAATCAGCCCCAGCATTTT. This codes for CASSRKLTDSGNQPQHF.